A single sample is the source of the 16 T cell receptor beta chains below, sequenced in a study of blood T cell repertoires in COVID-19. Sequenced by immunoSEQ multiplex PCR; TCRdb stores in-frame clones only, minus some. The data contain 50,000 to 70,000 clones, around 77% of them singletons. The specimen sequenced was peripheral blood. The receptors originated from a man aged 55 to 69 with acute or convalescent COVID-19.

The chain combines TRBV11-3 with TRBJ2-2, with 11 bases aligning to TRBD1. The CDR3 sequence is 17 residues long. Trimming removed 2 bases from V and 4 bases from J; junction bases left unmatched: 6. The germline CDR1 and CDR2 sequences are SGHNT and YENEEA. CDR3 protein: CASSLYGTGGSTGELFF. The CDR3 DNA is TGTGCCAGCAGCTTATATGGGACAGGGGGTAGCACCGGGGAGCTGTTTTTT. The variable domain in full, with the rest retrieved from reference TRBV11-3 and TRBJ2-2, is EAGVVQSPRYKIIEKKQPVAFWCNPISGHNTLYWYLQNLGQGPELLIRYENEEAVDDSQLPKDRFSAERLKGVDSTLKIQPAELGDSAVYLCASSLYGTGGSTGELFFGEGSRLTVL.

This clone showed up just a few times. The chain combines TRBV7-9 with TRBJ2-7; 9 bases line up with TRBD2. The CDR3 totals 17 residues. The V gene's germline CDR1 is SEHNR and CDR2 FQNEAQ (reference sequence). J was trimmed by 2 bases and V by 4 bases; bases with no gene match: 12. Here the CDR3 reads CASSSPLQRGVPYEQYF. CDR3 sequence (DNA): TGTGCCAGCAGCTCGCCACTCCAGCGGGGGGTTCCCTACGAGCAGTACTTC.

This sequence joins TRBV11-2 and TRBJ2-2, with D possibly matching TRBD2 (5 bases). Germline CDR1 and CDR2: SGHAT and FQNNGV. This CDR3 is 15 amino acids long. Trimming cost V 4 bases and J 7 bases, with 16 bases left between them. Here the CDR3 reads CASSSRGAPIGELFF. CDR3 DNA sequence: TGTGCCAGCAGCTCCCGGGGAGCCCCGATCGGGGAGCTGTTTTTT.

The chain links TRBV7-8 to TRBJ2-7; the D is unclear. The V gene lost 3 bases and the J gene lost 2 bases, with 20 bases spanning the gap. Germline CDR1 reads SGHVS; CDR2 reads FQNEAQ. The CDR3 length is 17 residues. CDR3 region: CASSFSGWIEGAYEQYF. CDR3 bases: TGTGCCAGCAGCTTTTCAGGCTGGATAGAAGGCGCCTACGAGCAGTACTTC.

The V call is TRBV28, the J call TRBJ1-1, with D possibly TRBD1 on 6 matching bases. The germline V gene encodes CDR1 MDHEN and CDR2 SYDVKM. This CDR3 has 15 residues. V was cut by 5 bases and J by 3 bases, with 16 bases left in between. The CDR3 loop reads CASSPSTGGYTEAFF. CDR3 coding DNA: TGTGCCAGCAGTCCATCGACAGGAGGATACACTGAAGCTTTCTTT.

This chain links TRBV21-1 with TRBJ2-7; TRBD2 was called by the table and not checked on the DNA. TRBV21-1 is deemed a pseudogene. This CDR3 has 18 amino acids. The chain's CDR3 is CASSKVGYLEFPSYEQYF. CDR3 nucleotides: TGTGCCAGCAGCAAAGTCGGCTACCTAGAATTTCCCTCCTACGAGCAGTACTTC.

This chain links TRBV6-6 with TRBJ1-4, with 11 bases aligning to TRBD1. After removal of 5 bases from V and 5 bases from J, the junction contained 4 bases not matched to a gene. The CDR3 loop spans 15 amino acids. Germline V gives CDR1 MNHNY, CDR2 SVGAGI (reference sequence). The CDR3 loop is CASSRTGGSNEKLFF. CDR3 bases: TGTGCCAGCAGTCGGACAGGGGGCTCCAATGAAAAACTGTTTTTT.

CDR3 bases: TGTGCCAGCGGTACCGGGTTTTCCTACGAGCAGTACTTC. It translates to CASGTGFSYEQYF. The rearrangement joins TRBV6-6 to TRBJ2-7; D not resolved. CDR3 length: 13 residues. From germline, CDR1 is MNHNY and CDR2 SVGAGI (reference sequence). V lost 8 bases to trimming and J lost 1 base, with 12 bases between them.

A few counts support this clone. CDR3 protein: CASSWQGEATYEQYF. In DNA form, the CDR3 reads TGCGCCAGCAGCTGGCAGGGTGAAGCCACCTACGAGCAGTACTTC. The V and J genes are TRBV5-1 and TRBJ2-7, with D possibly being TRBD1 (5 bases). This CDR3 spans 15 amino acids. Trimming cost V 3 bases and J 2 bases, with 15 bases left between them. In germline, CDR1 is SGHRS, CDR2 YFSETQ.

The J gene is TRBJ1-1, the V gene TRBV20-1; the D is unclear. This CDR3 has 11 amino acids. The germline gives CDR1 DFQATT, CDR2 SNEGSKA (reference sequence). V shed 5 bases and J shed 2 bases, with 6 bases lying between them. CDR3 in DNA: TGCAGTGCTTCCCAAAACACTGAAGCTTTCTTT. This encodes CSASQNTEAFF.

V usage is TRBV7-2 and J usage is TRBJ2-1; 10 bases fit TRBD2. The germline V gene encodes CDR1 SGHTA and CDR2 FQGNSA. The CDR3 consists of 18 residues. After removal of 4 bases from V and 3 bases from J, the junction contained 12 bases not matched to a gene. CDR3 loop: CASSSTYSAGGNYNEQFF. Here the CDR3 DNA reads TGTGCCAGCAGCTCCACATATTCAGCGGGGGGGAACTACAATGAGCAGTTCTTC.

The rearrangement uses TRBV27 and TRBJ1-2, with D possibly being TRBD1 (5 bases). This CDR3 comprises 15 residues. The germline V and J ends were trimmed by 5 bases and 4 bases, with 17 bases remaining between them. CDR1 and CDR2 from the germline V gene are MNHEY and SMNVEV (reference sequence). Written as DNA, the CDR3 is TGTGCCAGCAGTGGGGGGACGGGGACGGGCTATGGCTACACCTTC. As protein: CASSGGTGTGYGYTF.

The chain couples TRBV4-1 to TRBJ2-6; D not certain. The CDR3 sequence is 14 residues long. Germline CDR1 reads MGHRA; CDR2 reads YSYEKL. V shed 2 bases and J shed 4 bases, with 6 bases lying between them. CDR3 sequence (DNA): TGCGCCAGCAGCCAATCATCAGGGGCCAACGTCCTGACTTTC. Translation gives CASSQSSGANVLTF.

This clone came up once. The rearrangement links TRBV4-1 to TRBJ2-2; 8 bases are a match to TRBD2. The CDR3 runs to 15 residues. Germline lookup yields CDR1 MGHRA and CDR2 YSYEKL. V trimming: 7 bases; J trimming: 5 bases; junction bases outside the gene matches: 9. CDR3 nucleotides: TGCGCCAGCACCTCGAGGTCGGGGGGGACCGGGGAGCTGTTTTTT. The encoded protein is CASTSRSGGTGELFF.

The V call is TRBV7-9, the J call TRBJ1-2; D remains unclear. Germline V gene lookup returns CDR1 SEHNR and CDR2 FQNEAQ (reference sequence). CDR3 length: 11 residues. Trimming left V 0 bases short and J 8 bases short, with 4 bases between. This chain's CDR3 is CASSLARGYTF. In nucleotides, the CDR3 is TGTGCCAGCAGCTTAGCGCGGGGCTACACCTTC.

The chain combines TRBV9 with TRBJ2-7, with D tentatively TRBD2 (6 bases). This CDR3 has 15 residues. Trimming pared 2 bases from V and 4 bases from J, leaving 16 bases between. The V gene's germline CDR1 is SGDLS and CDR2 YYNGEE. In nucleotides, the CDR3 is TGTGCCAGCAGCGTGACTGGGACTTCTTTTTACGAGCAGTACTTC. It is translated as CASSVTGTSFYEQYF.